The next 10 T cell receptor beta chains were all read from a single sample in a study of T cells in Graves' hyperthyroidism and ophthalmopathy (dated by TCRdb to between 2019 and 2020). Receptors were amplified or captured by multiplex PCR. Data came from an Illumina HiSeq 2000. The TCR beta CDR3 regions were amplified from RNA transcripts. A first-round RT-PCR of the TCR CDR3 used the HTBI primer set with the Qiagen OneStep RT-PCR kit. TCRdb itself trimmed the public reads at Q25 with fastp, ran MiXCR and retained productive beta chains. Identical CDR3 proteins give one entry, which carries the most common genes and DNA. The sample includes approximately 500,000 distinct CDR3 sequences, with 40% to 55% observed a single time. The ten biggest clones cover around 8% of the sample. What was sequenced was peripheral blood or thyroid tissue (not recorded which). These receptors all come from a woman in her late teens or twenties with Graves' hyperthyroidism.

The J gene is TRBJ1-2, the V gene TRBV20-1; D unclear. Trimming removed 3 bases from V and 3 bases from J, with 11 bases in between. The germline CDR1 and CDR2 sequences are DFQATT and SNEGSKA (reference sequence). This CDR3 is built from 13 residues. The CDR3 coding sequence is TGCAGTGCTAGGGAGCGGGAAGACTATGGCTACACCTTC. It specifies CSAREREDYGYTF.

The DNA of the CDR3 is TGTGCCAGTAGCCTCGGGACAGGGGAAACTGAAGCTTTCTTT. Its protein product is CASSLGTGETEAFF. The gene calls are TRBV19 and TRBJ1-1; the match to TRBD1 covers 10 bases. The V gene's germline CDR1 is LNHDA and CDR2 SQIVND (reference sequence). This CDR3 contains 14 residues. V trimming: 6 bases; J trimming: 5 bases; junction bases outside the gene matches: 6.

Ten or more counts support this clonotype. At one end, the junction sequence differs from germline, possibly due to a read error. The CDR3 spells CASSGPPRDADSGNTIYF. The CDR3 coding sequence is TGTGCTAGCAGCGGTCCGCCTAGGGACGCCGACTCTGGAAACACCATATATTTT. The rearrangement joins TRBV7-7 to TRBJ1-3; a possible D gene is TRBD1 (5 bases). Germline loops: CDR1 SSHAT, CDR2 FNYEAQ (reference sequence). The CDR3 has 18 amino acids.

This clonotype was found many times. The chain uses TRBV19 and TRBJ2-7; TRBD2 aligns across 13 bases. The J segment lost 3 bases and the V segment lost 5 bases, leaving 7 bases of the junction unmatched. CDR3 size: 16 residues. CDR1 and CDR2 (germline): LNHDA, SQIVND (reference sequence). CDR3 in amino acids: CASSFLRTSGSYEQYF. The CDR3 DNA reads as TGTGCCAGTAGTTTTCTCCGGACTAGCGGGAGCTACGAGCAGTACTTC.

This rearrangement joins TRBV15 to TRBJ2-3; 7 nucleotides agree with TRBD2. Trimming at V came to 3 bases and at J to 6 bases, leaving 12 bases not matched to a gene. Looked up from germline, CDR1 is LNHNV and CDR2 is YYDKDF (reference sequence). This CDR3 is built from 16 residues. CDR3 coding DNA: TGTGCCACCAGCAGCTTGGGAGGGAGGCCCGGGGATACGCAGTATTTT. Its translation is CATSSLGGRPGDTQYF.

The chain combines TRBV19 with TRBJ1-5; D is unclear. Germline CDR1 LNHDA, CDR2 SQIVND (reference sequence). The CDR3 runs 14 residues. V lost 5 bases and J lost 6, with 14 bases in between. The CDR3 loop reads CASSSGQVAQPQHF. As DNA, the CDR3 is TGTGCCAGTAGTTCTGGGCAGGTAGCTCAGCCCCAGCATTTT.

This clonotype was counted many times. The V call is TRBV29-1, the J call TRBJ1-2; D is perhaps TRBD1 (5 bases). Germline V lookup: CDR1 SQVTM, CDR2 ANQGSEA. The CDR3 has 12 amino acids. The V end was cut by 3 bases, the J end by 7 bases, with 12 bases between. CDR3 region: CSVDSGAGGYTF. The CDR3 DNA reads TGCAGCGTTGATTCCGGGGCGGGTGGCTACACCTTC.

The chain combines TRBV10-3 with TRBJ2-5, with 12 bases lining up with TRBD2. V was clipped by 0 bases and J by 5 bases; unmatched bases: 4. The length of the CDR3 is 16 residues. CDR1 and CDR2 (germline): ENHRY, SYGVKD. The CDR3 DNA is TGTGCCATCAGTGAGTCGACTAGCGGGAGATACGAGACCCAGTACTTC. This sequence encodes CAISESTSGRYETQYF.

The table lists this clonotype with a count of one. A read error may account for a junction end that differs from germline. J is TRBJ2-2 and V is TRBV19; perhaps TRBD2 as D (5 bases). The CDR3 covers 11 residues. Germline assignment: CDR1 LNHDA and CDR2 SQIVND (reference sequence). The CDR3 bases are TGTGCCAGTAGTAACACCGGGGAGCTGTCTTTT. As protein: CASSNTGELSF.

This clonotype was recorded at least ten times. CDR3 bases: TGTGCCAGCAGCCCTGACAGGGCAGGGCAGCCCCAGCATTTT. Translation: CASSPDRAGQPQHF. The chain combines TRBV7-2 with TRBJ1-5; TRBD1 agrees at 7 bases. Germline V gene data show CDR1 as SGHTA and CDR2 as FQGNSA. CDR3 length: 14 residues. V shed 5 bases, J shed 7 bases, and the junction held 8 bases outside the gene matches.